This is a list of T cell receptor beta chains from one sample in a study of blood T cell repertoires in COVID-19. TCRdb keeps only in-frame clones here, not all; method: immunoSEQ multiplex PCR. The table has some 240,000 clones, around 87% seen once. The material sequenced was PBMCs or T cells enriched from blood (not recorded which). These receptors were obtained from a woman between 35 and 50 years old with acute COVID-19. Both conserved end residues are part of each CDR3. A D gene is named only where the DNA matches it firmly. Clone size, where shown, is once, few, many, or a class for clones that have expanded.

V gene,clone size,D gene,J gene,CDR3 protein,CDR3 DNA
TRBV10-3,NA,NA,TRBJ2-3,CAISGPGQGPDTQYF,TGTGCCATCAGTGGTCCGGGTCAGGGCCCAGATACGCAGTATTTT
TRBV3-1/TRBV3-2,NA,NA,TRBJ1-2,CASSQVLSRRGYGYTF,TGTGCCAGCAGCCAAGTCCTTTCCCGCAGGGGTTATGGCTACACCTTC
TRBV7-3,once,TRBD2,TRBJ2-1,CASSARTSGRAGEQFF,TGTGCCAGCAGCGCGCGAACTAGCGGGAGGGCCGGAGAGCAGTTCTTC
TRBV5-4,NA,NA,TRBJ2-5,CASSEAKRDQETQYF,TGTGCCAGCAGCGAGGCGAAGCGGGACCAAGAGACCCAGTACTTC
TRBV6-5,few,NA,TRBJ1-1,CASGRGEAFF,TGTGCCAGCGGACGGGGTGAAGCTTTCTTT
TRBV7-9,NA,NA,TRBJ2-1,CASSLGGGYEQFF,TGTGCCAGCAGCTTAGGAGGCGGCTATGAGCAGTTCTTC
TRBV18,NA,TRBD1,TRBJ1-1,CASSRDRGYQPNTEAFF,TGTGCCAGCTCACGGGACAGAGGGTACCAACCGAACACTGAAGCTTTCTTT
TRBV9,NA,TRBD1,TRBJ2-7,CASSVVVTGGEQYF,TGTGCCAGCAGCGTAGTCGTGACAGGGGGAGAGCAGTACTTC
TRBV29-1,NA,NA,TRBJ2-3,CSVQEGGTDTQYF,TGCAGCGTCCAAGAGGGGGGCACAGATACGCAGTATTTT
TRBV27,NA,TRBD2,TRBJ2-2,CASRRLAGDTGELFF,TGTGCCAGCAGGAGACTAGCGGGAGACACCGGGGAGCTGTTTTTT
TRBV3-1/TRBV3-2,NA,NA,TRBJ2-7,CASSQSTYEQYF,TGTGCCAGCAGCCAGAGTACCTACGAGCAGTACTTC
TRBV11-3,NA,TRBD2,TRBJ2-3,CASSARRTSGSGDTQYF,TGTGCCAGCAGCGCCCGCCGGACTAGCGGGAGCGGGGATACGCAGTATTTT
TRBV24-1,NA,NA,TRBJ2-1,CATSDPAGENEQFF,TGTGCCACCAGTGACCCGGCAGGGGAAAATGAGCAGTTCTTC
TRBV4-2,NA,NA,TRBJ2-1,CASTRDYNEQFF,TGTGCCAGCACTCGGGACTACAATGAGCAGTTCTTC
TRBV18,NA,NA,TRBJ1-2,CASSPDAGGVYGYTF,TGTGCCAGCTCACCAGACGCGGGGGGCGTCTATGGCTACACCTTC
TRBV19,NA,TRBD2,TRBJ2-7,CASSITSGLSSSYEQYF,TGTGCCAGTAGTATAACTAGCGGGTTGTCCAGCTCCTACGAGCAGTACTTC
TRBV4-1,NA,NA,TRBJ1-1,CASSQGGGWNTEAFF,TGCGCCAGCAGCCAGGGAGGAGGTTGGAACACTGAAGCTTTCTTT
TRBV19,NA,TRBD2,TRBJ2-7,CASSGSGYEQYF,TGTGCCAGTAGTGGTAGCGGGTACGAGCAGTACTTC
TRBV6-5,NA,NA,TRBJ1-5,CASRVQAYSNQPQHF,TGTGCCAGCAGGGTACAGGCTTATAGCAATCAGCCCCAGCATTTT
TRBV10-1,NA,TRBD2,TRBJ2-2,CASSEAGGSLNTGELFF,TGCGCCAGCAGTGAAGCGGGAGGGTCCTTGAACACCGGGGAGCTGTTTTTT
TRBV19,NA,TRBD2,TRBJ2-7,CASSIINKKRGDPSYEQYF,TGTGCCAGTAGTATCATCAATAAGAAGCGGGGGGACCCATCCTACGAGCAGTACTTC
TRBV19,NA,TRBD2,TRBJ2-3,CASSLTAGVVDTQYF,TGTGCCAGTAGTTTAACAGCGGGAGTGGTAGATACGCAGTATTTT
TRBV4-2,NA,TRBD2,TRBJ2-7,CASSQAARASGSSYEQYF,TGTGCCAGCAGCCAAGCTGCCCGTGCCAGCGGGAGCTCCTACGAGCAGTACTTC
TRBV5-4,NA,NA,TRBJ2-7,CASSLGQVYEQYF,TGTGCCAGCAGCTTGGGACAGGTCTACGAGCAGTACTTC
TRBV4-1,NA,TRBD2,TRBJ2-7,CASSQGRRSGTTEQYF,TGCGCCAGCAGCCAAGGAAGAAGAAGCGGGACGACCGAGCAGTACTTC
TRBV2,NA,NA,TRBJ2-7,CASSDLKRSYEQYF,TGTGCCAGCAGTGATTTGAAGCGGTCCTACGAGCAGTACTTC
TRBV5-1,once,NA,TRBJ2-1,CASMSYSYNEQFF,TGCGCCAGTATGTCTTACTCCTACAATGAGCAGTTCTTC